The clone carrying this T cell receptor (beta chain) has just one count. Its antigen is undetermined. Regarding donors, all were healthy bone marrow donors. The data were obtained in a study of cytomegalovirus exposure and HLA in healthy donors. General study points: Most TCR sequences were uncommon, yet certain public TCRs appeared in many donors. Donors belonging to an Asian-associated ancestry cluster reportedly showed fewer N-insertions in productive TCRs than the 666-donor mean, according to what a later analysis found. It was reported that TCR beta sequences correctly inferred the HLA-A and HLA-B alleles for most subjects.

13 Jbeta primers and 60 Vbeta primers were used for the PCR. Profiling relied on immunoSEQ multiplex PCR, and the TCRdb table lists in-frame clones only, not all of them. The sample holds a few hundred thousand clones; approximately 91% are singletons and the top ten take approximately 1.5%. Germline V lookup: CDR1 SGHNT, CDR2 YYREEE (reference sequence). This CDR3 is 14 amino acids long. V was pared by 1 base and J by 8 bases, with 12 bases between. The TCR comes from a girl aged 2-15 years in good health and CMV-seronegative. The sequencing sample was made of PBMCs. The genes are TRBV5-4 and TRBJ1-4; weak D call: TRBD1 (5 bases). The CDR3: CASSLYGRDEKLFF. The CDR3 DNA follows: TGTGCCAGCAGCTTGTACGGGAGGGACGAAAAACTGTTTTTT. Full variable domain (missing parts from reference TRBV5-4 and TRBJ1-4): ETGVTQSPTHLIKTRGQQVTLRCSSQSGHNTVSWYQQALGQGPQFIFQYYREEENGRGNFPPRFSGLQFPNYSSELNVNALELDDSALYLCASSLYGRDEKLFFGSGTQLSVL.